One and the same sample provided the 26 T cell receptor beta chains below, sequenced in a study of blood T cell repertoires in COVID-19. Here immunoSEQ multiplex PCR was the method, and the copy in TCRdb shows in-frame clones only, minus some. The data contain 200,000 or so clones, approximately 81% of them seen just once; the ten biggest clones take up roughly 20%. Sequencing was performed on peripheral blood. The source of these receptors is a person in their 70s with COVID-19, enrolled during active disease.

This chain joins TRBV5-1 and TRBJ1-4; TRBD1 agrees at 10 bases. The CDR3 has 19 residues. Trimming at V came to 4 bases and at J to 8 bases, leaving 20 bases not matched to a gene. CDR1 SGHRS and CDR2 YFSETQ come from the germline V gene. The CDR3 loop reads CASSGRTGGGIGALEKLFF. DNA of the CDR3: TGCGCCAGCAGCGGTAGGACAGGGGGAGGCATCGGTGCGTTGGAAAAACTGTTTTTT.

The rearrangement joins TRBV2 to TRBJ2-3; 7 bases are shared with TRBD2. The CDR3 is 15 amino acids. The V gene's germline CDR1 is SNHLY and CDR2 FYNNEI. The V segment lost 6 bases and the J segment 0 bases; nucleotides outside the gene matches: 6. CDR3 protein: CASRLLAVSTDTQYF. CDR3 coding DNA: TGTGCCAGCAGGCTTCTAGCGGTTAGCACAGATACGCAGTATTTT.

The V gene is TRBV5-1, the J gene TRBJ1-4; 7 bases line up with TRBD1. Germline lookup yields CDR1 SGHRS and CDR2 YFSETQ. V dropped 4 bases and J dropped 7; count of bases not matched to a gene: 16. CDR3 length: 17 residues. The CDR3 loop reads CASSPSGGPALGEKLFF. DNA of the CDR3: TGCGCCAGCAGCCCGTCAGGGGGGCCGGCTCTGGGTGAAAAACTGTTTTTT.

The rearrangement joins TRBV19 to TRBJ1-6; 9 nucleotides line up with TRBD1. CDR3 length: 14 residues. CDR1 is LNHDA and CDR2 is SQIVND in the germline V gene (reference sequence). V was clipped by 4 bases and J by 10 bases; unmatched bases: 5. CDR3 in amino acids: CASSTGTGRSPLHF. The CDR3 DNA follows: TGTGCCAGTAGTACAGGGACAGGGCGATCACCCCTCCACTTT.

This clone was seen a few times. The rearrangement links TRBV7-2 to TRBJ2-5, with 11 bases fitting TRBD2. The V gene end was trimmed by 5 bases and the J gene end by 1 base; junction bases not matched to a gene: 12. The CDR3 sequence is 18 residues long. Germline assignment: CDR1 SGHTA and CDR2 FQGNSA. The CDR3 loop reads CASSTSPLAGGGQETQYF. As DNA, the CDR3 is TGTGCCAGCAGCACCTCCCCCCTAGCGGGGGGTGGCCAAGAGACCCAGTACTTC.

The chain uses TRBV12-3 or TRBV12-4 and TRBJ1-3, with D uncertain. This CDR3 region has 13 residues. Trimming cost V 6 bases and J 0 bases, with 6 bases left between them. DNA for the CDR3: TGTGCCAGCAGGCGACTCTCTGGAAACACCATATATTTT. It codes for CASRRLSGNTIYF.

The chain combines TRBV7-9 with TRBJ2-2, with 9 bases lining up with TRBD2. V lost 7 bases to trimming and J lost 1 base; unmatched junction nucleotides: 4. Germline lookup yields CDR1 SEHNR and CDR2 FQNEAQ (reference sequence). The CDR3 is made up of 15 amino acids. The CDR3 coding sequence is TGTGCCAGCACCCTAGCGGGGAAGAACACCGGGGAGCTGTTTTTT. This codes for CASTLAGKNTGELFF.

The CDR3 is CASTHGGRAREQFF. The CDR3 bases are TGTGCCAGCACCCACGGGGGGAGGGCTCGAGAGCAGTTCTTC. The rearrangement links TRBV28 to TRBJ2-1, with 7 nucleotides matching TRBD2. Unmatched junction bases numbered 13, after V lost 7 bases and J lost 10 bases. Germline V lookup: CDR1 MDHEN, CDR2 SYDVKM. This CDR3 comprises 14 residues.

The CDR3: CASSLLSTTSSYNEQFF. The DNA for the CDR3 is TGTGCCAGCAGCTTGTTGTCGACTACCAGCTCCTACAATGAGCAGTTCTTC. The chain employs TRBV5-5 and TRBJ2-1; TRBD2 might be the D (5 bases). This CDR3 is 17 amino acids long. Trimming removed 1 base at V and 0 bases at J, with 14 bases between. Germline CDR1 reads SGHKS; CDR2 reads YYEKEE (reference sequence).

This clone was observed once. V is TRBV5-4 and J is TRBJ2-7, with TRBD1 matching 8 bases. There are 16 residues in the CDR3. The germline V gene encodes CDR1 SGHNT and CDR2 YYREEE (reference sequence). V trimming: 4 bases; J trimming: 2 bases; junction bases outside the gene matches: 11. CDR3 loop: CASSRKPGQATYEQYF. The CDR3, as DNA: TGTGCCAGCAGCCGCAAACCGGGACAGGCCACCTACGAGCAGTACTTC.

The chain combines TRBV6-2 or TRBV6-3 with TRBJ2-3; D might be TRBD1 (5 bases). V was pared by 5 bases and J by 0 bases, with 18 bases between. CDR3 length equals 17 residues. Germline lookup yields CDR1 MNHEY and CDR2 SVGEGT. Written as DNA, the CDR3 is TGTGCCAGCAGTATTCTAGGGGCCCCAGACAGCACAGATACGCAGTATTTT. It encodes CASSILGAPDSTDTQYF.

The V call is TRBV7-9, the J call TRBJ2-7; the D gene is possibly TRBD2 (5 bases). The CDR3 runs to 14 residues. Per germline, CDR1 SEHNR and CDR2 FQNEAQ (reference sequence). V shed 4 bases and J shed 2 bases, with 12 bases lying between them. Here the CDR3 reads CASSSMVGTYEQYF. The CDR3 nucleotides read TGTGCCAGCAGCTCAATGGTCGGGACCTACGAGCAGTACTTC.

This chain links TRBV11-1 with TRBJ1-2; no clear D. CDR1 SGHAT and CDR2 FQDESV come from the germline V gene (reference sequence). The CDR3 is 14 residues long. V was shortened by 3 bases and J by 0 bases, with 8 bases between the two germline ends. The CDR3 DNA is TGTGCCAGCAGCTTCGGAGGAGCTAACTATGGCTACACCTTC. Protein sequence: CASSFGGANYGYTF.

The J gene is TRBJ2-7, the V gene TRBV4-2; 7 nucleotides match TRBD2. The CDR3 has 16 amino acids. After removal of 1 base from V and 4 bases from J, the junction contained 10 bases not matched to a gene. The germline V gene encodes CDR1 LGHNA and CDR2 YNFKEQ. In DNA, the CDR3 is TGTGCCAGCAGCCAAGCCAGCCATGGGGGGGTATACGAGCAGTACTTC. Its translation: CASSQASHGGVYEQYF.

This clone showed up just a few times. The chain carries TRBV3-1 (or the pseudogene TRBV3-2) and TRBJ2-1, with TRBD2 identical over 8 bases. The CDR3 runs 16 residues. Germline assignment: CDR1 LGHDT and CDR2 YNNKEL (reference sequence). J gave up 7 bases and V 3 bases, and 11 bases lay outside the gene matches. This CDR3 is CASSHRGGLIRNEQFF. The CDR3 bases are TGTGCCAGCAGCCACCGGGGGGGCTTGATTAGGAATGAGCAGTTCTTC.

This sequence joins TRBV20-1 and TRBJ1-1; no reliable D call. The CDR3 runs 11 residues. Germline lookup yields CDR1 DFQATT and CDR2 SNEGSKA (reference sequence). Trimming left V 6 bases short and J 7 bases short, with 12 bases between. Here the CDR3 DNA reads TGCAGTGCCCCTACCAGACTTGAAGCTTTCTTT. This sequence encodes CSAPTRLEAFF.

The chain carries TRBV2 and TRBJ2-5; D possibly corresponds to TRBD2 (7 bases). The CDR3 runs to 16 residues. The V end was cut by 1 base, the J end by 1 base, with 13 bases between. Germline V lookup: CDR1 SNHLY, CDR2 FYNNEI. The CDR3 bases are TGTGCCAGCAGTGAAGAAGTCGCGGGGGCCCAAGAGACCCAGTACTTC. Encoded protein: CASSEEVAGAQETQYF.

This clone has just one count. The chain links TRBV5-5 to TRBJ1-4; D may be TRBD1 (5 bases). The CDR3 loop spans 14 amino acids. CDR1 is SGHKS and CDR2 is YYEKEE in the germline V gene (reference sequence). V was cut by 2 bases and J by 4 bases, with 9 bases left in between. The CDR3: CASSLQEGNEKLFF. In DNA, the CDR3 is TGTGCCAGCAGCTTACAGGAGGGTAATGAAAAACTGTTTTTT.

In this sample, this clone turned up a few times. This chain uses TRBV5-6 with TRBJ2-2, with 7 bases identical to TRBD1. J gave up 5 bases and V 4 bases, and 11 bases lay outside the gene matches. The CDR3 extends over 16 amino acids. The germline gives CDR1 SGHDT, CDR2 YYEEEE. The CDR3 DNA reads as TGTGCCAGCAGCCCGCTGAGGGGGCGCAGAACCGGGGAGCTGTTTTTT. Its protein is CASSPLRGRRTGELFF. The full variable domain, completed using reference TRBV5-6 and TRBJ2-2, is DAGVTQSPTHLIKTRGQQVTLRCSPKSGHDTVSWYQQALGQGPQFIFQYYEEEERQRGNFPDRFSGHQFPNYSSELNVNALLLGDSALYLCASSPLRGRRTGELFFGEGSRLTVL.

This clone showed up just a few times. This chain links TRBV2 with TRBJ1-3; D is perhaps TRBD1 (6 bases). Germline V gene lookup returns CDR1 SNHLY and CDR2 FYNNEI. The CDR3 covers 14 residues. With 6 bases removed from V and 4 bases from J, the gap between germline ends came to 13 bases. CDR3 in amino acids: CASSAQGGGNTIYF. The CDR3 nucleotides are TGTGCCAGCAGCGCACAGGGCGGCGGAAACACCATATATTTT. Using reference TRBV2 and TRBJ1-3 for the parts outside the CDR3, the full variable domain is EPEVTQTPSHQVTQMGQEVILRCVPISNHLYFYWYRQILGQKVEFLVSFYNNEISEKSEIFDDQFSVERPDGSNFTLKIRSTKLEDSAMYFCASSAQGGGNTIYFGEGSWLTVV.

This chain joins TRBV7-2 and TRBJ2-1; 7 bases align to TRBD1. The J segment lost 3 bases and the V segment lost 5 bases, leaving 4 bases of the junction unmatched. Germline V gene sequence: CDR1 SGHTA, CDR2 FQGNSA. This CDR3 has 14 amino acids. The CDR3 here is CASSPRGNYNEQFF. Written as DNA, the CDR3 is TGTGCCAGCAGCCCCAGGGGGAACTACAATGAGCAGTTCTTC.

This clone was observed a few times. The chain carries TRBV12-3 or TRBV12-4 and TRBJ1-2; 7 bases align to TRBD1. The junction had 10 bases not matched to a gene; V was cut back by 8 bases and J by 7 bases. The CDR3 runs to 13 residues. The CDR3 DNA sequence: TGTGCCAGCGGGAATAGACAGGGCGGTGGCTACACCTTC. Translated, it gives CASGNRQGGGYTF.

The rearrangement uses TRBV7-9 and TRBJ2-3, with 7 bases that match TRBD2. The CDR3 consists of 14 residues. J lost 2 bases, V lost 5 bases, and 4 bases had no gene match. Germline V lookup: CDR1 SEHNR, CDR2 FQNEAQ (reference sequence). The CDR3 bases are TGTGCCAGCAGCCCGACTAGCCCCACAGATACGCAGTATTTT. It specifies CASSPTSPTDTQYF.

For this clone: Other nucleotide sequences in the sample specify the same CDR3. The rearrangement uses TRBV7-9 and TRBJ1-6; TRBD1 agrees at 7 bases. The junction had 2 bases not matched to a gene; V was cut back by 5 bases and J by 7 bases. Germline V gene sequence: CDR1 SEHNR, CDR2 FQNEAQ (reference sequence). The CDR3 contains 13 residues. The CDR3 loop reads CASSQTGNSPLHF. The CDR3 bases are TGTGCCAGCAGCCAGACAGGGAATTCACCCCTCCACTTT.

The chain is built from TRBV4-2 and TRBJ1-2, with a weak D call TRBD1 (5 bases). This CDR3 has 14 residues. Trimming stripped 4 bases from V and 6 bases from J, with 15 bases between. Germline CDR1 LGHNA, CDR2 YNFKEQ. CDR3 sequence: CASSRVGGTDGYTF. CDR3 coding DNA: TGTGCCAGCAGCCGGGTAGGAGGGACCGATGGCTACACCTTC.

The chain links TRBV7-6 to TRBJ1-3; 8 positions match TRBD1. The germline gives CDR1 SGHVS, CDR2 FNYEAQ. This CDR3 is 14 amino acids long. The J segment lost 2 bases and the V segment lost 3 bases, leaving 0 bases of the junction unmatched. This CDR3 is CASSLGQAGNTIYF. The CDR3 DNA reads as TGTGCCAGCAGCTTGGGACAGGCTGGAAACACCATATATTTT.